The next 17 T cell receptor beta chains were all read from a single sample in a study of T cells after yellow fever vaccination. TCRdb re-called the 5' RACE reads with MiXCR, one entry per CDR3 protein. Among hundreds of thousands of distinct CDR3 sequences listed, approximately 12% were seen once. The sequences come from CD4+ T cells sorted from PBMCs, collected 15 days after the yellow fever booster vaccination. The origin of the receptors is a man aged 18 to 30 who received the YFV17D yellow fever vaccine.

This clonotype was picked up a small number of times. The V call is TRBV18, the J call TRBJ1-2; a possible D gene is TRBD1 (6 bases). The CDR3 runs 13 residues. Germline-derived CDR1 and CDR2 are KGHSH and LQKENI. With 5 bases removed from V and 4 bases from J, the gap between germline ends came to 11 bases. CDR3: CASSEQGSYGYTF. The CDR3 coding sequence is TGTGCCAGCTCAGAACAGGGTTCCTATGGCTACACCTTC.

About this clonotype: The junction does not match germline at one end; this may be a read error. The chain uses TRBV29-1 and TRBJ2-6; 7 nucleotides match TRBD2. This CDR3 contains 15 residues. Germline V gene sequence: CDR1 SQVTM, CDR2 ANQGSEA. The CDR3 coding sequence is TGCTGCGTTATCGCTAGCGGCTCTGGGGCCAACGTCCTGACTTTC. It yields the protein CCVIASGSGANVLTF.

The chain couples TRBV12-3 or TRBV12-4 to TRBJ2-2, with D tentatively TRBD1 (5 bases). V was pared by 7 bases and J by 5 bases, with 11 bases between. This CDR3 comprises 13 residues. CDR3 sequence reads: CASNRRGTGELFF. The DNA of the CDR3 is TGTGCCAGCAATCGTAGGGGTACCGGGGAGCTGTTTTTT.

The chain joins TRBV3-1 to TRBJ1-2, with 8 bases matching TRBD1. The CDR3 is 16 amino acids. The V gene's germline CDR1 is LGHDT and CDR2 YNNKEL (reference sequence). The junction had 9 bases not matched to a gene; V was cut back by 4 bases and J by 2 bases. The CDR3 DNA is TGTGCCAGCAGCCGACTCCCACAGGGGGTGAACTATGGCTACACCTTC. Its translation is CASSRLPQGVNYGYTF.

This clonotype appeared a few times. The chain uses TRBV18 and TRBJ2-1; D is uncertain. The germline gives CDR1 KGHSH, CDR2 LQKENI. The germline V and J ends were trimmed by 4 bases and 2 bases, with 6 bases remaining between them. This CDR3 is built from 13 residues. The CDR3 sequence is CASSRSAYNEQFF. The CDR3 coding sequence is TGTGCCAGCTCACGTTCAGCCTACAATGAGCAGTTCTTC.

The CDR3: CATSRGGGGSNQPQHF. In DNA, the CDR3 is TGTGCCACCAGCAGGGGGGGAGGGGGCAGCAATCAGCCCCAGCATTTT. V gene TRBV15 combines with J gene TRBJ1-5, with 7 bases matching TRBD1. The trim removed 3 bases at V and 1 base at J, leaving 6 bases unmatched. The CDR3 spans 16 residues. Germline V gene lookup returns CDR1 LNHNV and CDR2 YYDKDF (reference sequence).

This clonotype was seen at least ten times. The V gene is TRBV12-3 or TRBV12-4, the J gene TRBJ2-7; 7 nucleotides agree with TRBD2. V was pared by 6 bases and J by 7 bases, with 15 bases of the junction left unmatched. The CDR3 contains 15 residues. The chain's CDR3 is CASSPRGAGVGEQYF. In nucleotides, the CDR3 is TGTGCCAGCAGCCCCCGCGGGGCGGGGGTGGGGGAGCAGTACTTC.

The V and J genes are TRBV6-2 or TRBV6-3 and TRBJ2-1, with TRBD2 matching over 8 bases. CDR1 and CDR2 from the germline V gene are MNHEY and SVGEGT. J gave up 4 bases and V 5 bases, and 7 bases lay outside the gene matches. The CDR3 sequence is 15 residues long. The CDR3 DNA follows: TGTGCCAGCAGTCAGACCGGGACTAGGTACAATGAGCAGTTCTTC. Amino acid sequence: CASSQTGTRYNEQFF.

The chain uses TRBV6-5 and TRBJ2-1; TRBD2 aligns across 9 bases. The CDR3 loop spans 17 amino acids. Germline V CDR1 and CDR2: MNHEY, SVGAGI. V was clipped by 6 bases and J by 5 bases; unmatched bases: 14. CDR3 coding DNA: TGTGCCAGCAGCACCCGCGGGAAGCGGGGGGACAACAATGAGCAGTTCTTC. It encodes CASSTRGKRGDNNEQFF.

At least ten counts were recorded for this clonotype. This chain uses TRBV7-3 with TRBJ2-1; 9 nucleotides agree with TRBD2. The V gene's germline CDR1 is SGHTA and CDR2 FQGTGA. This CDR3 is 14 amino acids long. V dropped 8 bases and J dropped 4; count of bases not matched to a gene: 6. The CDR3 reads CASSVLAGYNEQFF. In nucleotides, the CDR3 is TGTGCCAGCTCTGTCCTAGCGGGGTACAATGAGCAGTTCTTC.

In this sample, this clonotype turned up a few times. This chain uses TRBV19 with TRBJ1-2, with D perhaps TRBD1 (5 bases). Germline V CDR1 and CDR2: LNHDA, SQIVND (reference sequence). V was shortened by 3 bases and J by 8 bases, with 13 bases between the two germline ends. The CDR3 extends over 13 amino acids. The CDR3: CASSIQGGVGYTF. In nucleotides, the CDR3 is TGTGCCAGTAGTATCCAGGGAGGTGTCGGCTACACCTTC. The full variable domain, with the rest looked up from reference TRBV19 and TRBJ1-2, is DGGITQSPKYLFRKEGQNVTLSCEQNLNHDAMYWYRQDPGQGLRLIYYSQIVNDFQKGDIAEGYSVSREKKESFPLTVTSAQKNPTAFYLCASSIQGGVGYTFGSGTRLTVV.

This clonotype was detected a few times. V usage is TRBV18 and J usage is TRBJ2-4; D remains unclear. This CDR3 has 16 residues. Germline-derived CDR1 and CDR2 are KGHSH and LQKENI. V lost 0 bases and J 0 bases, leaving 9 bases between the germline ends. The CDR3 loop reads CASSPPGFLAKNIQYF. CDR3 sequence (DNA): TGTGCCAGCTCACCACCGGGATTTCTAGCCAAAAACATTCAGTACTTC.

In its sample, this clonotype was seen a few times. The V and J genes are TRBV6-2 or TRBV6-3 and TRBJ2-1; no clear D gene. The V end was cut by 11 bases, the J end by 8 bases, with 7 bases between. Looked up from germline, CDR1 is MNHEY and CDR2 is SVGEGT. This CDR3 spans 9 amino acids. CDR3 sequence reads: CACPHEQFF. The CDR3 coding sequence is TGTGCCTGTCCCCATGAGCAGTTCTTC.

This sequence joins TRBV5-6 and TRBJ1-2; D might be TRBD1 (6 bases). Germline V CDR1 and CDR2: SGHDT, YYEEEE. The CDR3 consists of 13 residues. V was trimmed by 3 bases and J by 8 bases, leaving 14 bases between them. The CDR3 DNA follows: TGTGCCAGCAGCTGGGGGGGGGCGTCCGGCTACACCTTC. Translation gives CASSWGGASGYTF.

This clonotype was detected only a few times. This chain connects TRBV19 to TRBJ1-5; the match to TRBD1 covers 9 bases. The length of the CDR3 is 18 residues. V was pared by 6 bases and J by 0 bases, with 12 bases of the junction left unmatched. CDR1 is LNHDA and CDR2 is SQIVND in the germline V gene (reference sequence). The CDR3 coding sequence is TGTGCCAGTAGCATCCAGGGACAGGGCTTCTTTAGCAATCAGCCCCAGCATTTT. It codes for CASSIQGQGFFSNQPQHF. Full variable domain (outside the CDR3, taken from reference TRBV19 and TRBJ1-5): DGGITQSPKYLFRKEGQNVTLSCEQNLNHDAMYWYRQDPGQGLRLIYYSQIVNDFQKGDIAEGYSVSREKKESFPLTVTSAQKNPTAFYLCASSIQGQGFFSNQPQHFGDGTRLSIL.

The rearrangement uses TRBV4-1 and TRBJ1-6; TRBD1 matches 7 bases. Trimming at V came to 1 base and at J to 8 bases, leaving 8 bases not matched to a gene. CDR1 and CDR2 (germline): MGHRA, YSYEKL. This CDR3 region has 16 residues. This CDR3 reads CASSQATGTAYSPLHF. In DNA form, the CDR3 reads TGCGCCAGCAGCCAAGCCACCGGGACAGCTTATTCACCCCTCCACTTT.

The CDR3 DNA sequence: TGCGCCAGCAGCCAAGATTTGCCCCGGGACAGGGGTTCTGATACGCAGTATTTT. It encodes CASSQDLPRDRGSDTQYF. The chain joins TRBV4-3 to TRBJ2-3, with 10 bases identical to TRBD1. The V and J ends lost 0 bases and 6 bases, in that order; junction bases with no gene match: 12. CDR1 and CDR2 from the germline V gene are LGHNA and YSLEER. The CDR3 has 18 amino acids.